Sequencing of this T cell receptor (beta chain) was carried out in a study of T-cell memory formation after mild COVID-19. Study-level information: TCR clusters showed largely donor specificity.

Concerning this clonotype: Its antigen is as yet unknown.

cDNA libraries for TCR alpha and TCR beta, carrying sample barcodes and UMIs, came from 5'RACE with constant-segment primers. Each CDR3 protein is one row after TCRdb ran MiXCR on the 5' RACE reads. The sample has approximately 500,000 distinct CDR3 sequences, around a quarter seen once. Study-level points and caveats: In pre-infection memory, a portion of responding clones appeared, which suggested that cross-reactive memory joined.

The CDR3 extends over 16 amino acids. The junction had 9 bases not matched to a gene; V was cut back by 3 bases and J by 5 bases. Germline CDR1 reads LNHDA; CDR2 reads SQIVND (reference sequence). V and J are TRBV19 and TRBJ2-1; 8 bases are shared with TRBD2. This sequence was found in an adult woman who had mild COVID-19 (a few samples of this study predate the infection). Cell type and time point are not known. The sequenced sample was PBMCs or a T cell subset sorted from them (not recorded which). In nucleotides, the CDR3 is TGTGCCAGTAGTATCCGGTGGACTAGCCAGAACAATGAGCAGTTCTTC. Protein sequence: CASSIRWTSQNNEQFF.